The T cell receptor beta chain described here comes from a study of cytomegalovirus exposure and HLA in healthy donors. Background on the study: In terms of ancestry, the Caucasian-associated cluster contained about four fifths of the roughly 400 genotyped donors.

With respect to this clone: The antigen is unknown.

Between the trimmed V and J ends, which lost 0 bases and 10 bases, there was a span of 12 bases. Germline CDR1 LNHDA, CDR2 SQIVND (reference sequence). This CDR3 region has 13 residues. In the PCR, 60 Vbeta and 13 Jbeta primers were used. Only in-frame clones appear in the TCRdb table, and some are missing; sequencing was by immunoSEQ multiplex PCR. The table records 150,000 to 200,000 clones, 75% of them present only once. Study outcomes and limitations: Reports credit the classifier with highly specific, highly sensitive diagnosis of cytomegalovirus status. Follow-up analysis later connected one missense variant in DCLRE1C with trimming of TCR beta V- and J-genes.

This chain uses TRBV19 with TRBJ1-2; D unresolved. Material: PBMCs. This TCR came from a woman aged 40 to 50 in good health and CMV-seropositive. The CDR3: CASSIDVGGYYTF. Written as DNA, the CDR3 is TGTGCCAGTAGTATAGATGTCGGCGGATACTACACCTTC.